Presented here are 9 T cell receptor beta chains from one specimen sequenced in a study of T cells after somatic rescue of genetic block. Clones were sequenced by immunoSEQ multiplex PCR, and TCRdb holds only the in-frame ones, with some missing. The sample carries tens of thousands of clones, under 95% recorded once. The sample taken for sequencing was peripheral blood mononuclear cells (PBMCs). These receptors originate from a man aged 40-50 years.

The V call is TRBV19, the J call TRBJ2-5; 10 nucleotides line up with TRBD1. The ends lost 10 bases at V and 5 bases at J; junction bases unmatched: 13. The CDR3 is 15 residues long. Germline V gene data show CDR1 as LNHDA and CDR2 as SQIVND (reference sequence). The CDR3 sequence is CATYGGQGHRETQYF. CDR3 nucleotides: TGTGCCACCTACGGGGGACAGGGGCATAGGGAGACCCAGTACTTC.

The J gene is TRBJ2-2, the V gene TRBV29-1; perhaps TRBD1 as D (6 bases). V lost 3 bases to trimming and J lost 1 base, with 6 bases between them. Germline V gene sequence: CDR1 SQVTM, CDR2 ANQGSEA. CDR3 length: 13 amino acids. In DNA form, the CDR3 reads TGCAGCGTTGACAGGGGGAACACCGGGGAGCTGTTTTTT. Translation gives CSVDRGNTGELFF.

Comments on this clone: The sample has other DNA sequences that encode this CDR3 too. The rearrangement uses TRBV7-9 and TRBJ1-1; D gene uncertain. Looked up from germline, CDR1 is SEHNR and CDR2 is FQNEAQ (reference sequence). CDR3 size: 14 residues. The V end was cut by 3 bases, the J end by 0 bases, with 8 bases between. CDR3 residues: CASSLGEVNTEAFF. The CDR3 DNA sequence: TGTGCCAGCAGCTTGGGTGAGGTGAACACTGAAGCTTTCTTT.

The V call is TRBV7-7, the J call TRBJ2-7; 12 nucleotides agree with TRBD1. J lost 3 bases, V lost 5 bases, and 5 bases had no gene match. CDR3 size: 15 residues. Germline CDR1 reads SSHAT; CDR2 reads FNYEAQ (reference sequence). The CDR3 protein is CASSAGTGGFYEQYF. The CDR3 region has the DNA TGTGCCAGCAGCGCCGGGACAGGGGGCTTCTACGAGCAGTACTTC.

The chain has TRBV5-4 and TRBJ2-7, with D unresolved. Germline-derived CDR1 and CDR2 are SGHNT and YYREEE (reference sequence). This CDR3 has 16 residues. Trimming removed 2 bases from V and 3 bases from J, with 18 bases in between. The CDR3 spells CASSFLDAQPNYEQYF. In DNA form, the CDR3 reads TGTGCCAGCAGCTTTTTGGACGCACAGCCAAACTACGAGCAGTACTTC.

The chain combines TRBV7-2 with TRBJ2-2, with TRBD2 identical over 8 bases. The germline V gene encodes CDR1 SGHTA and CDR2 FQGNSA. The length of the CDR3 is 14 residues. V was pared by 5 bases and J by 7 bases, with 6 bases of the junction left unmatched. CDR3 residues: CASSLSGGGGELFF. The CDR3 DNA reads TGTGCCAGCAGCCTCTCGGGAGGGGGCGGGGAGCTGTTTTTT.

The chain carries TRBV28 and TRBJ2-5; D possibly corresponds to TRBD1 (5 bases). In germline, CDR1 is MDHEN, CDR2 SYDVKM. V dropped 1 base and J dropped 4 bases, with 7 bases sitting between them. The CDR3 consists of 13 residues. CDR3 nucleotide sequence: TGTGCCAGCAGTTTATTCAGGGCAGAGACCCAGTACTTC. Its protein product is CASSLFRAETQYF.

The chain employs TRBV2 and TRBJ2-7, with 8 bases that match TRBD2. Germline V gene data show CDR1 as SNHLY and CDR2 as FYNNEI. CDR3 length equals 12 residues. J was trimmed by 4 bases and V by 5 bases; bases with no gene match: 1. In nucleotides, the CDR3 is TGTGCCAGCAGTCCGGGGGGGTACGAGCAGTACTTC. Its protein is CASSPGGYEQYF. The variable domain in full, with the rest retrieved from reference TRBV2 and TRBJ2-7, is EPEVTQTPSHQVTQMGQEVILRCVPISNHLYFYWYRQILGQKVEFLVSFYNNEISEKSEIFDDQFSVERPDGSNFTLKIRSTKLEDSAMYFCASSPGGYEQYFGPGTRLTVT.

The rearrangement uses TRBV6-1 and TRBJ2-1; D uncertain. Germline CDR1 and CDR2: MNHNS and SASEGT. The V gene lost 10 bases and the J gene lost 8 bases, with 12 bases spanning the gap. The length of the CDR3 is 11 residues. DNA of the CDR3: TGTGCCAAACCTCCCCGTTATGAGCAGTTCTTC. Encoded protein: CAKPPRYEQFF.